This record covers a single T cell receptor (beta chain). The table lists this clonotype with a few counts. Which antigen it targets is not known. No qualities accompany the bases; no much larger clone lies one base away. Libraries came from 5' RACE. Instrument on record: Illumina HiSeq 2500. A second roughly 6 to 12 cycle PCR used a sample-barcoded 5' primer and a J-beta primer mix. A template-switch 5' adaptor carrying 12 random nucleotides introduced a unique molecular identifier onto each TCR beta cDNA molecule. At least 2.5 million CDR3-containing paired-end reads were obtained from each sample. All of the RNA was converted into first-strand cDNA using the Mint cDNA synthesis kit, with a TRBC-specific oligonucleotide serving as the primer. After uracil-DNA glycosylase treatment, a first 18-cycle PCR used universal primers M1SS and BC2_uni_R on all cDNA. The study's own analysis went as follows. For normalization, 1 million high-quality reads, each with a distinct molecular identifier, were randomly selected from each sample. Reads with shared molecular identifiers were discarded instead of being binned into consensus sequences. MiTCR, with a Q25 quality threshold and the strictest error-elimination algorithm, was used for CDR3 identification, clonotype clustering and error correction. A nonparametric unseen species model with Euler transformation was used to estimate lower-bound total TCR beta diversity. The public reads were reprocessed in TCRdb via fastp at Q25 and MiXCR, keeping in-frame beta chains. Each CDR3 protein appears once, grouped with its most common genes and DNA. In this record, the V and J calls reflect TCRdb's handling and not the investigators' own analysis. For this sample the table gives about 830,000 distinct CDR3 sequences, of which roughly 60% were detected only once. The top ten clonotypes cover around 22% of the sample.

Donors were a few dozen systemically healthy Caucasian individuals from Russia aged roughly 6 to 100 years. Ten milliliters of peripheral blood were drawn from each donor into EDTA-treated Vacutainer tubes. PBMCs were isolated by Ficoll-Paque density-gradient centrifugation, with at least 7 million obtained per sample. Trizol reagent was used to extract total RNA from PBMCs, with at least 5.5 micrograms per sample. For every donor, flow cytometry on a PBMC aliquot measured the percentage of naive CD45RAhigh/CD27high T cells. There are 11 amino acids in the CDR3, from cysteine to phenylalanine inclusive. Only the CDR3 DNA stays, 33 bases, in frame from base 1. This sample stems from a study of blood T cells in healthy people across ages (dated by TCRdb to the mid-2010s). General notes on the study: In model experiments, template switching captured roughly one uniquely barcoded TCR beta cDNA molecule for every two T cells. To track age-related changes in TCR beta repertoire diversity, the study relied on deep sequencing normalized with unique cDNA molecular identifiers. The donors were split into four age groups: young (average around 17 years), middle-aged (39), aged (more than 55) and long-lived (82). To avoid experimental bias, donors of different ages were spread randomly across the sequencing lanes. Using the same blood draw, the study looked at two additional independent replicas of 1 million unique cDNA reads for two donors, one aged 18 to 30 and the other aged 80 or older. Beyond this particular receptor, the publication reports: Compared with the aged group, the long-lived group had more naive CD4+ T cells, fewer expanded clones and increased TCR diversity, suggesting age selection. As age increased, observed TCR beta diversity per million T cells dropped in a roughly linear way, and a significant reduction was already evident by age around 41. The CMV infection status of donors was not known, potentially confounding age-related changes in expanded clonotypes. A strong correlation was found between observed TCR beta diversity and the percentage of naive T cells measured by flow cytometry. Estimates of total diversity based on one million sequenced T cells were regarded as lower bounds and as underestimates. Because profiling used bulk unsorted PBMCs, naive and antigen-experienced compartments could not be compared conclusively.

The sequence links TRBV12-3 or TRBV12-4 to TRBJ2-5, with the D gene not confidently named. Matching the DNA end better, TRBJ2-7 makes the J call doubtful. The sequencing input was blood. The sequence came from a man aged 30 to 45 in good health. CDR3 sequence: CASSLGCEQYF. In nucleotide form, the sequence is TGTGCCAGCAGTTTGGGATGCGAGCAGTACTTC.